The subject of this entry is one TCR beta chain. Time point of the sample: newly diagnosed GD, antithyroid drugs for less than 3 months. After RNA was extracted from PBMCs, the TCR library was made from it. Unmatched junction bases numbered 7, after V lost 1 base and J lost 3 bases. The germline V gene has CDR1 SGHTA and CDR2 FQGNSA. The CDR3 spans 18 residues. Arm-PCR of CDR3 regions with iRepertoire HTBI primers generated TCR beta libraries. MiXCR, applied by TCRdb to the multiplex PCR reads, yields one record per CDR3 protein. The sample carries about 200,000 distinct CDR3 sequences, 15% to 20% recorded once. The sample belongs to a study of regulatory T cells in long-lasting Graves disease.

Sequencing used peripheral blood mononuclear cells (PBMCs), obtained at new diagnosis, from a patient treated with antithyroid drugs. The chain couples TRBV7-2 to TRBJ2-3, with 13 bases lining up with TRBD2. This clonotype was obtained from a female donor with Graves disease. The DNA for the CDR3 is TGTGCCAGCAGCTTAGAAGGGACTAGCGGGACTGGGACAGATACGCAGTATTTT. Translated: CASSLEGTSGTGTDTQYF.